In this sample, the clone carrying this T cell receptor (beta chain) turned up many times. The data were obtained in a study of T cells in Graves' hyperthyroidism and ophthalmopathy. The V end was cut by 7 bases, the J end by 2 bases, with 15 bases between. Looked up from germline, CDR1 is DFQATT and CDR2 is SNEGSKA (reference sequence). The CDR3 has 14 residues. RNA transcripts provided the source from which TCR beta CDR3 regions were amplified. HTBI primers were employed in a first-round RT-PCR of the TCR CDR3. TCRdb re-called the multiplex PCR reads through MiXCR, storing one row per CDR3 protein. The data show over 300,000 distinct CDR3 sequences, with around 13% seen just once and about 10% held by the top ten.

The chain combines TRBV20-1 with TRBJ2-1; D is unclear. What was sequenced was blood. The source of this sequence is a woman aged 60 to 75 with Graves' hyperthyroidism. The CDR3 here is CSGRGGKTYNEQFF. DNA for the CDR3: TGCAGTGGGCGAGGCGGCAAAACCTACAATGAGCAGTTCTTC.